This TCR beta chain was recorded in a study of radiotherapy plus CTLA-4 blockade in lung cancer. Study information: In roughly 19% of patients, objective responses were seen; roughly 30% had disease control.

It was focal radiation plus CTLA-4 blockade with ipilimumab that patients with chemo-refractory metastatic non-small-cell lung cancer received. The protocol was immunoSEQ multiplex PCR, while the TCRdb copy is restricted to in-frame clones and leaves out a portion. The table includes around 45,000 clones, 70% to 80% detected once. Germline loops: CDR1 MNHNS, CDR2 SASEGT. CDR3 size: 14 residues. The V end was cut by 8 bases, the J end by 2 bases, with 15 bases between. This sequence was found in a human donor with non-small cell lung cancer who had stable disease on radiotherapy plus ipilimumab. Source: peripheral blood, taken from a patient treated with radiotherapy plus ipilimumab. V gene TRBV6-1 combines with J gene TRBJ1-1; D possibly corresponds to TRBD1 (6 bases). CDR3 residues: CASFLRGRNTEAFF. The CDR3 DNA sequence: TGTGCCAGCTTTCTCCGGGGGCGAAACACTGAAGCTTTCTTT.